This TCR beta chain was identified in a study of identical twins. General study findings and limits: Twin pairs' shared out-of-frame alpha sequences were enriched in low generation probability. The models systematically underestimated how much out-of-frame TCR alpha was shared in monozygotic twins.

TCRdb analysed the 5' RACE reads with MiXCR anew, one entry per CDR3 protein. Among around 490,000 distinct CDR3 sequences listed, under 25% were seen once. This clonotype was counted many times. The antigen is not known. The CDR3 extends over 10 amino acids. Trimming removed 6 bases from V and 8 bases from J, with 8 bases in between. CDR1 and CDR2 from the germline V gene are DFQATT and SNEGSKA (reference sequence). The data were also submitted as part of a second study, on yellow fever vaccine responses in identical twins.

The rearrangement joins TRBV20-1 to TRBJ2-1; unclear D gene. Sequencing used CD4+ T cells sorted from blood. The TCR sequence derives from a woman in her late teens or twenties in good health. Here the CDR3 reads CSAIRDEQFF. The CDR3 nucleotides are TGCAGTGCCATAAGGGATGAGCAGTTCTTC.